This TCR beta chain was obtained from a study of T cell responses to AZD1222 COVID-19 vaccine. Study-level findings and limits: It was only five to seven AZD1222 recipients who were seropositive at baseline. Two AZD1222 administrations were followed by greater Spike-specific TCR breadth and depth. As reported, nearly half of all spike-specific TCRs target variant regions that are unmutated.

For this clone: Its antigen is unidentified.

Clones were read by immunoSEQ multiplex PCR, and TCRdb kept only the in-frame ones, dropping some. The data show roughly 170,000 clones, 85% to 90% seen once. The CDR3 length is 16 residues. V gave up 2 bases and J gave up 4 bases; unmatched junction bases: 6. The germline CDR1 and CDR2 sequences are MGHRA and YSYEKL. The chain employs TRBV4-1 and TRBJ2-5; 11 positions agree with TRBD1. Sequenced material: peripheral blood, taken on day 0 of AZD1222 vaccination. The receptor was derived from an adult in good health. CDR3 protein: CASSQTGTGGGETQYF. CDR3 DNA: TGCGCCAGCAGCCAAACAGGGACAGGGGGAGGAGAGACCCAGTACTTC.